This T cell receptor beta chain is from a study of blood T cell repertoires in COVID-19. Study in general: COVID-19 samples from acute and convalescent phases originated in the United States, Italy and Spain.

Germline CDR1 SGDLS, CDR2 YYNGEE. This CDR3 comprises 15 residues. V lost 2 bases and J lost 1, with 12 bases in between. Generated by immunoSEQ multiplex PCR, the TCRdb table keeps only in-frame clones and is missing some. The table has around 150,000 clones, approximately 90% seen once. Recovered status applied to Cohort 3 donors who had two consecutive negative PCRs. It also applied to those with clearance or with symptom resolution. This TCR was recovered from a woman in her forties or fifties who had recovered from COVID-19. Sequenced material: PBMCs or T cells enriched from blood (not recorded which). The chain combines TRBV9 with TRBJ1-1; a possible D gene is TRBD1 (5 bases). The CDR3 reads CASSVGQGQNTEAFF. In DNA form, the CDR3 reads TGTGCCAGCAGCGTTGGGCAGGGTCAGAACACTGAAGCTTTCTTT.